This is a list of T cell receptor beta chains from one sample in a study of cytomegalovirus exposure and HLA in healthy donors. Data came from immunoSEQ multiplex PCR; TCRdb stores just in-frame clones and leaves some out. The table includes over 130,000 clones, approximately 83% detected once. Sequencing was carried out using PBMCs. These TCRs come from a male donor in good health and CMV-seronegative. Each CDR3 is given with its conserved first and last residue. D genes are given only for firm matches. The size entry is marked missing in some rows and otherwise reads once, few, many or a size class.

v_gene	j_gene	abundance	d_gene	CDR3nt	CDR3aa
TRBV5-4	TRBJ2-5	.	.	TGTGCCAGCAGCTTGGAGGGTGGAGGGCAAGAGACCCAGTACTTC	CASSLEGGGQETQYF
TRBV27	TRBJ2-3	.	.	TGTGCCAGCAGTTTAATTGGGGGAGGAGGCACAGATACGCAGTATTTT	CASSLIGGGGTDTQYF
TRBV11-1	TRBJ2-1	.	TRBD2	TGTGCCAGCAGACCCGGGACTAGCGGGGACAATGAGCAGTTCTTC	CASRPGTSGDNEQFF
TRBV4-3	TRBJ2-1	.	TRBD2	TGCGCCAGCAGCCAAGCGGGGGGAGGGGCGTATGAGCAGTTCTTC	CASSQAGGGAYEQFF
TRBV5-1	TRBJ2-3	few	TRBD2	TGCGCCAGCAGCTTACCGGGACTAGCAGGCTCAGATACGCAGTATTTT	CASSLPGLAGSDTQYF
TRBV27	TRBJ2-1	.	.	TGTGCCAGCAGTTTGGACAGTTACAATGAGCAGTTCTTC	CASSLDSYNEQFF
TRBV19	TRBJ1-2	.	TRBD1	TGTGCCAGTGGACAGGGGGGCATAAGTAACTATGGCTACACCTTC	CASGQGGISNYGYTF
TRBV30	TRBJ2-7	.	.	TGTGCCTGGAGTGTAGCGGATACCTACGAGCAGTACTTC	CAWSVADTYEQYF
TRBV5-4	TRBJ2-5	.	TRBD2	TGTGCCAGCAGCGTCGGACTAGCGGGAGGGGAGACCCAGTACTTC	CASSVGLAGGETQYF
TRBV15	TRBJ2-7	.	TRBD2	TGTGCCACCAGCAGAGATTATTCGGGAGGGTCCTACGAGCAGTACTTC	CATSRDYSGGSYEQYF
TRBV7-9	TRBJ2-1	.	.	TGTGCCAGCAGCCATCGAACCGGGACAAATAGTAGGAATGAGCAGTTCTTC	CASSHRTGTNSRNEQFF
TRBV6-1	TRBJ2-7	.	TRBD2	TGTGCCAGCAGTGGGACTAGCGGGAGGAACGAGCAGTACTTC	CASSGTSGRNEQYF
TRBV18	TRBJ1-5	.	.	TGTGCCAGCTCACCACCGGTCACTCAGGCCCAGCATTTT	CASSPPVTQAQHF
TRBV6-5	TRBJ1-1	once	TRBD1	TGTGCCAGCAGACCTGGGACAGGGGGAACTGAAGCTTTCTTT	CASRPGTGGTEAFF
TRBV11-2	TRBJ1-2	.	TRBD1	TGTGCCAGCAGCGTAGACCGGGACAGTACGCGGTTTGGCTACACCTTC	CASSVDRDSTRFGYTF
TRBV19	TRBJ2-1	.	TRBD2	TGTGCCAGTAGTATAGCAGCGGGAGTGCCCAATGAGCAGTTCTTC	CASSIAAGVPNEQFF
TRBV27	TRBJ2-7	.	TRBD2	TGTGCCAGCAGTTTAAGGACTAGCGGTACGGCGCAGTACTTC	CASSLRTSGTAQYF
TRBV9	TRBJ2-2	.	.	TGTGCCAGCAGCGTAGGAGTGAACACCGGGGAGCTGTTTTTT	CASSVGVNTGELFF
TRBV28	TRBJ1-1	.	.	TGTGCCAGCAGTTTATTTGTCAGGGGATGGACTGAAGCTTTCTTT	CASSLFVRGWTEAFF
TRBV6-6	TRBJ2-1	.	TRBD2	TGTGCCAGCAGTTACGTGAGGGTAGCGGGACCCAATGAGCAGTTCTTC	CASSYVRVAGPNEQFF
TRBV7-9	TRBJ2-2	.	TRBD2	TGTTCCAGCAGCTTTGTTCCTCGGGAGGGCGATACCGGGGAGCTGTTTTTT	CSSSFVPREGDTGELFF
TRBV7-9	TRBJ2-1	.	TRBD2	TGTGCCAGCAGCCCAACTAGCGGGCCGTACAATGAGCAGTTCTTC	CASSPTSGPYNEQFF
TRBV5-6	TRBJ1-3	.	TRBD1	TGTGCCAGCATCAAACGACAGGGTGTCGGAAACACCATATATTTT	CASIKRQGVGNTIYF
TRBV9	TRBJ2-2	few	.	TGTGCCAGCAGCGCCCAGGACTATACCGGGGAGCTGTTTTTT	CASSAQDYTGELFF
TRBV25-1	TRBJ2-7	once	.	TGTGCCAGCAGTGAATACGGACAGAGATACGAGCAGTACTTC	CASSEYGQRYEQYF
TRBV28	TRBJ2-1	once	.	TGTGCCAGCGCAACCAGCGGTGAGCAGTTCTTC	CASATSGEQFF
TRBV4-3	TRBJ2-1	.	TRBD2	TGCGCCAGCAGCCAAGATTTTACTAGCGGGAGTAATGAGCAGTTCTTC	CASSQDFTSGSNEQFF
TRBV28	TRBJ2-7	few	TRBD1	TGTGCCAGCAGTTTGTGGACAGGGGGTGGATATTTGGACGAGCAGTACTTC	CASSLWTGGGYLDEQYF